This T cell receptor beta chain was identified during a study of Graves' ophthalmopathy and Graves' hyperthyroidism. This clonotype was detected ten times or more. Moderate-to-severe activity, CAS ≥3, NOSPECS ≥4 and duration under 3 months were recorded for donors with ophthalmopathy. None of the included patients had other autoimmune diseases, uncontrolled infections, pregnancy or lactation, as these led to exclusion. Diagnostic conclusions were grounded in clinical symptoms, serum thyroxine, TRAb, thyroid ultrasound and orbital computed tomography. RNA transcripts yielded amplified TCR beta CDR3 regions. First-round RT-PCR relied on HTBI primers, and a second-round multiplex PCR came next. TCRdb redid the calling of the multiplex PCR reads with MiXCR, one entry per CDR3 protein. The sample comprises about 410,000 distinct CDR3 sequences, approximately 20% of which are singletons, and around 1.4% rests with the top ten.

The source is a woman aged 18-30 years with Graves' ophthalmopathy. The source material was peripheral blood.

The DNA for the CDR3 is TGCGCCAGCAGCTTGGGTTCGGCTCAAGACTCACCCCTCCACTTT. It is translated as CASSLGSAQDSPLHF. This chain links TRBV5-1 with TRBJ1-6; no definite D call. This CDR3 has 15 residues. The germline gives CDR1 SGHRS, CDR2 YFSETQ. The V end was cut by 0 bases, the J end by 10 bases, with 14 bases between.